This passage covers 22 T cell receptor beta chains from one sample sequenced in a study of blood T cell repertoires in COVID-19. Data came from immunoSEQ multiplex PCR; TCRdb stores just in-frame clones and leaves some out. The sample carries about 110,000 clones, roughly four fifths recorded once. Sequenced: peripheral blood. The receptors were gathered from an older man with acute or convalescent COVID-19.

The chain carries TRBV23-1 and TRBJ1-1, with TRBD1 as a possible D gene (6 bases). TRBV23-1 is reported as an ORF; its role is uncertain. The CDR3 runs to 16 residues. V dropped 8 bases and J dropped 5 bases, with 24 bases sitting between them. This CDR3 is CASPRRGGRVYTEAFF. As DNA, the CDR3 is TGCGCCAGCCCCCGAAGGGGGGGGCGCGTGTATACTGAAGCTTTCTTT.

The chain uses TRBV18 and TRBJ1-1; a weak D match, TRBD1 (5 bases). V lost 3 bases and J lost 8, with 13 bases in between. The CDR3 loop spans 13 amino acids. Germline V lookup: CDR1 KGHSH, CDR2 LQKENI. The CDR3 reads CASSPAGRIEAFF. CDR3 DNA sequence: TGTGCCAGCTCACCCGCGGGGCGCATAGAAGCTTTCTTT.

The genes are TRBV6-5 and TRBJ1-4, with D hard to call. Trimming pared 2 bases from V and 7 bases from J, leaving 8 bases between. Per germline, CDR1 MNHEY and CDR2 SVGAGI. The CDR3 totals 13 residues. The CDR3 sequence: CASSYGGSEKLFF. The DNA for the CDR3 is TGTGCCAGCAGTTACGGCGGGAGTGAAAAACTGTTTTTT.

CDR3 coding DNA: TGCGCCAGCAGCCATGGGACTAGCGGGGGAGGAGAGACCCAGTACTTC. Its translation is CASSHGTSGGGETQYF. The chain carries TRBV5-1 and TRBJ2-5; 14 positions match TRBD2. Germline V gives CDR1 SGHRS, CDR2 YFSETQ. The V and J ends lost 4 bases and 4 bases, in that order; junction bases with no gene match: 6. This CDR3 has 16 amino acids.

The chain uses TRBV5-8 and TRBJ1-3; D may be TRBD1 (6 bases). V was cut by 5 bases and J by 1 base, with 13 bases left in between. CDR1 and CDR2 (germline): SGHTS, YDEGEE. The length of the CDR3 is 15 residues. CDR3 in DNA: TGTGCCAGCAGTACAGGGCACCGATCTGGAAACACCATATATTTT. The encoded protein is CASSTGHRSGNTIYF.

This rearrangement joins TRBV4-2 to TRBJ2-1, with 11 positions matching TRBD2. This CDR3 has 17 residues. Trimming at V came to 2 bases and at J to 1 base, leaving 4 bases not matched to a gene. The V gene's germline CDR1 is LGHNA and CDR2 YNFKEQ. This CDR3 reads CASSQTSGRGSYNEQFF. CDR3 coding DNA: TGTGCCAGCAGCCAAACTAGCGGGAGAGGGTCCTACAATGAGCAGTTCTTC.

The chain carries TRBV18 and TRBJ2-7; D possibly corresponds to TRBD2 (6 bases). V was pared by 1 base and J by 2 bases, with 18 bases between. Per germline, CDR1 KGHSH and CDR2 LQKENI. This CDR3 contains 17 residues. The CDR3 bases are TGTGCCAGCTCACCACGGGGGGACGGCCTTTTCACCTACGAGCAGTACTTC. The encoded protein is CASSPRGDGLFTYEQYF.

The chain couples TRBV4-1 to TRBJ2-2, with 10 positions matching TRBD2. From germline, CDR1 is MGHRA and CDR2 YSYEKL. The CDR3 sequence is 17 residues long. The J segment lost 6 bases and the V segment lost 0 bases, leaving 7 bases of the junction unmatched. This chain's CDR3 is CASSQEAAGGPPGELFF. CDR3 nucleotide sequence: TGCGCCAGCAGCCAAGAAGCAGCGGGGGGGCCGCCCGGGGAGCTGTTTTTT.

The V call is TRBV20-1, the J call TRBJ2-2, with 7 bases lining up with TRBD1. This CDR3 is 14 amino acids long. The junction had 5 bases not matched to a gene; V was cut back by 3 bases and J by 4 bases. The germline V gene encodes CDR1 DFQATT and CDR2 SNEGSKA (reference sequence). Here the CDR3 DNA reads TGCAGTGCTAGTGGGGCAGGGGGCACCGGGGAGCTGTTTTTT. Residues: CSASGAGGTGELFF.

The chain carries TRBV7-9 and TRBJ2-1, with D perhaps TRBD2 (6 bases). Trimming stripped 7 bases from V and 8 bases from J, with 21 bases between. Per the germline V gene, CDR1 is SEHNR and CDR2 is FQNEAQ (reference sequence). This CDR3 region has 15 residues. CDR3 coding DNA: TGTGCCAGCACCCCGAAACGAGCCGGGGGTGATGAGCAGTTCTTC. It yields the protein CASTPKRAGGDEQFF. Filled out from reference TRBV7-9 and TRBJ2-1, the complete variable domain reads DTGVSQNPRHKITKRGQNVTFRCDPISEHNRLYWYRQTLGQGPEFLTYFQNEAQLEKSRLLSDRFSAERPKGSFSTLEIQRTEQGDSAMYLCASTPKRAGGDEQFFGPGTRLTVL.

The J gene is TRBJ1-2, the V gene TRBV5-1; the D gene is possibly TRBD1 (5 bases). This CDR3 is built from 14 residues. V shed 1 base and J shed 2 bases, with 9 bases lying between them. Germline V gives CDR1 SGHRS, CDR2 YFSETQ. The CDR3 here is CASSLSDSNYGYTF. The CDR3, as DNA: TGCGCCAGCAGCTTGTCCGACAGCAACTATGGCTACACCTTC.

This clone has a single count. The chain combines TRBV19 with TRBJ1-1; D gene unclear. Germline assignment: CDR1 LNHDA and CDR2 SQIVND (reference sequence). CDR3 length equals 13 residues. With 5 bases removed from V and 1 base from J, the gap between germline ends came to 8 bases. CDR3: CASSQPGNTEAFF. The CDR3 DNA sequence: TGTGCCAGTAGTCAACCAGGGAACACTGAAGCTTTCTTT.

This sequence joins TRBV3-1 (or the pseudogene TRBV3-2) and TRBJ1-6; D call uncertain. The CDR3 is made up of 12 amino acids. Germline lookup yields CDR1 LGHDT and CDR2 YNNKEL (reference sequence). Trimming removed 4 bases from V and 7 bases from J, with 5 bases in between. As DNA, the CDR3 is TGTGCCAGCAGCCTTCAGAATTCACCCCTCCACTTT. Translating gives CASSLQNSPLHF.

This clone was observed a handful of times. For the CDR3, the DNA is TGTGCCAGCAGTCGTCCTACGGTTAACACAGATACGCAGTATTTT. It codes for CASSRPTVNTDTQYF. This rearrangement joins TRBV28 to TRBJ2-3; D gene unclear. This CDR3 contains 15 residues. Germline assignment: CDR1 MDHEN and CDR2 SYDVKM. V was pared by 5 bases and J by 2 bases, with 14 bases between.

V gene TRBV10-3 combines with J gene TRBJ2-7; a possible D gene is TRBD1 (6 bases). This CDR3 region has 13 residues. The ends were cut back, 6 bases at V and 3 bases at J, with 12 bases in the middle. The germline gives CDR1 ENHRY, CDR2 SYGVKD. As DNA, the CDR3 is TGTGCCATCAGAGCACAGGGTGGCTACGAGCAGTACTTC. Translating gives CAIRAQGGYEQYF.

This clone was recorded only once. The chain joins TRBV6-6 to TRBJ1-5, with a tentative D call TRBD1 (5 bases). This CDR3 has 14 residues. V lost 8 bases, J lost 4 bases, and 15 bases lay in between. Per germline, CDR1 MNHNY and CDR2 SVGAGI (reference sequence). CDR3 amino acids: CASSWGRVNQPQHF. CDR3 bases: TGTGCCAGCTCCTGGGGGAGGGTAAATCAGCCCCAGCATTTT.

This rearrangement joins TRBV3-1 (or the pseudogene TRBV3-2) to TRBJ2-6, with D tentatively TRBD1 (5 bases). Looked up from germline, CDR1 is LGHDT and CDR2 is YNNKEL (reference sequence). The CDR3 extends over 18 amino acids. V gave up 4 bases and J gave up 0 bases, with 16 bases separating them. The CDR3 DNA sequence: TGTGCCAGCAGCCGGGGCAGTCGCACGAGCTCTGGGGCCAACGTCCTGACTTTC. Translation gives CASSRGSRTSSGANVLTF.

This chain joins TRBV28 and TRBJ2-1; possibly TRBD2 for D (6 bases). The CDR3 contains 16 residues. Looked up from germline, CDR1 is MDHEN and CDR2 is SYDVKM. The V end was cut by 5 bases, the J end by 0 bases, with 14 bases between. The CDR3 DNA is TGTGCCAGCAGTAACCGACTAGACCGCTCCTACAATGAGCAGTTCTTC. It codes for CASSNRLDRSYNEQFF.

CDR3 bases: TGTGCCAGCAGCCAAGTTGAAGGCAGGGCGGGACAGCCCCAGCATTTT. Translating gives CASSQVEGRAGQPQHF. The rearrangement uses TRBV4-2 and TRBJ1-5, with D possibly TRBD1 on 5 matching bases. CDR3 size: 16 residues. V was clipped by 1 base and J by 7 bases, with 17 bases between them. Germline CDR1 LGHNA, CDR2 YNFKEQ.

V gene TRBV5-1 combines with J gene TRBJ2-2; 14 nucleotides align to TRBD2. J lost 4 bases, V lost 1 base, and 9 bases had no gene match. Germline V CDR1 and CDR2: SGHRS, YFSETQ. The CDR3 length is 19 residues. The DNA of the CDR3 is TGCGCCAGCAGCTTGTATGGGACTAGCGGGAGCGCGGTCACCGGGGAGCTGTTTTTT. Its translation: CASSLYGTSGSAVTGELFF.

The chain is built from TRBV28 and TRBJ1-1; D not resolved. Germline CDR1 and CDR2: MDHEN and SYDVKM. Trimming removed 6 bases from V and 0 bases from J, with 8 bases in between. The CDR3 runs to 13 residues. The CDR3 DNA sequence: TGTGCCAGCAGGACGCAGGTGAACACTGAAGCTTTCTTT. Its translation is CASRTQVNTEAFF.

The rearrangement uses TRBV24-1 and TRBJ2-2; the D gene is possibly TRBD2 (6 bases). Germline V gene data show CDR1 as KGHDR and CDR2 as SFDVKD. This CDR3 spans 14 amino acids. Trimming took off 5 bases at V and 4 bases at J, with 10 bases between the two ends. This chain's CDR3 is CATSAGTFTGELFF. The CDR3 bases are TGTGCCACCAGTGCCGGGACTTTCACCGGGGAGCTGTTTTTT.